The entry below describes one T cell receptor beta chain. Its antigen is unidentified. The data are from a study of a mutant IDH1 vaccine in newly diagnosed glioma. Libraries were prepared by immunoSEQ multiplex PCR; TCRdb keeps only in-frame clonotypes and omits some of them. The table includes about 40,000 clones, roughly 84% detected once. Time point in this sample: week 11, during vaccination. Each vaccine dose was 300 ug of mutant IDH1 20-mer peptide, with topical imiquimod. This CDR3 has 16 residues. Germline values: CDR1 LNHDA, CDR2 SQIVND (reference sequence). The J segment lost 0 bases and the V segment lost 10 bases, leaving 11 bases of the junction unmatched.

The V and J genes are TRBV19 and TRBJ1-3; 8 bases match TRBD1. The sequencing here drew on PBMCs, taken from a glioma patient whose treatment included an IDH1 peptide vaccine. The clonotype originates from a man in his forties or fifties with glioma. Here the CDR3 DNA reads TGTGCCACCTGGAACAGGGGGACCTCCTCTGGAAACACCATATATTTT. Amino acids: CATWNRGTSSGNTIYF.